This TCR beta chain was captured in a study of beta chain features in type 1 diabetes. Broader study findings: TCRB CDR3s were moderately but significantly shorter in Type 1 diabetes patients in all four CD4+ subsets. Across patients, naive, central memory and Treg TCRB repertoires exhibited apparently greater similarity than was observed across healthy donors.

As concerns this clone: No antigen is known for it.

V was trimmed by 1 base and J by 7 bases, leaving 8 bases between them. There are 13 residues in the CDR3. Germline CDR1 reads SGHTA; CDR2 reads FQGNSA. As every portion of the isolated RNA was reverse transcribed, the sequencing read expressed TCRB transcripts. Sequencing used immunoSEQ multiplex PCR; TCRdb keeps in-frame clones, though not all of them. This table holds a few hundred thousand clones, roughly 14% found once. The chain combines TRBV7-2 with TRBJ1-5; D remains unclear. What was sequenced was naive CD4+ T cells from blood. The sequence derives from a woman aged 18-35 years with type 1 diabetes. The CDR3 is CASSLDRRQPQHF. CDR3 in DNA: TGTGCCAGCAGCTTAGACAGAAGGCAGCCCCAGCATTTT.